There are a few counts of the clone carrying this T cell receptor beta chain. This sample was included in a study of T cell responses to AZD1222 COVID-19 vaccine. Germline CDR1 and CDR2: SQVTM and ANQGSEA. The CDR3 contains 14 residues. V shed 1 base and J shed 1 base, with 10 bases lying between them. Clones were sequenced by immunoSEQ multiplex PCR, and TCRdb holds only the in-frame ones, with some missing. In the table there are some 96,000 clones, approximately 88% of which are singletons. Sequencing used peripheral blood, obtained 28 days after the second AZD1222 dose. This TCR was sampled from an adult who received the AZD1222 COVID-19 vaccine. The V call is TRBV29-1, the J call TRBJ1-1; perhaps TRBD1 as D (5 bases). CDR3: CSVEALTENTEAFF. The CDR3 DNA reads as TGCAGCGTTGAAGCCCTGACAGAGAACACTGAAGCTTTCTTT.